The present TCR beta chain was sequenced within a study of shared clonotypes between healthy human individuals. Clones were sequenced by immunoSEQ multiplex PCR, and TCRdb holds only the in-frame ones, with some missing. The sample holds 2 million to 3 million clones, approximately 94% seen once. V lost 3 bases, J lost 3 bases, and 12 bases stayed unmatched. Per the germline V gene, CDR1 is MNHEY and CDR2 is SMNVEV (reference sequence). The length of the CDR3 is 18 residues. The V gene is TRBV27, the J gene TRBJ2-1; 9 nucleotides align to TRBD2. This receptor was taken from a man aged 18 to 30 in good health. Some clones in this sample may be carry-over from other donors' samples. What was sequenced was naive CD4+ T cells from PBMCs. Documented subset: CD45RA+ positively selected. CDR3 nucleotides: TGTGCCAGCAGTTTCAGTAGCGGGAGAGGGGGTAGCTACAATGAGCAGTTCTTC. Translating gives CASSFSSGRGGSYNEQFF.